This entry lists 25 T cell receptor beta chains sequenced from one sample in a study of cytomegalovirus exposure and HLA in healthy donors. It was with 60 Vbeta and 13 Jbeta primers that the PCR ran. The table came from immunoSEQ multiplex PCR; TCRdb's copy has only in-frame clones and leaves some out. This sample has 150,000 or so clones, with 82% found just once. Sequenced material: PBMCs. These receptors all come from a woman aged 40 to 50 in good health and CMV-seronegative.

The rearrangement joins TRBV2 to TRBJ2-2; tentative D call: TRBD1 (5 bases). The V end lost 8 bases, the J end lost 6 bases, and 16 bases lay between the germline ends. This CDR3 contains 14 residues. Germline V lookup: CDR1 SNHLY, CDR2 FYNNEI. CDR3 amino acids: CASQTERRPGELFF. The CDR3 nucleotides read TGTGCCAGCCAGACAGAGAGAAGGCCCGGGGAGCTGTTTTTT.

This chain connects TRBV15 to TRBJ2-5; 9 nucleotides match TRBD1. The CDR3 extends over 16 amino acids. CDR1 is LNHNV, CDR2 YYDKDF, per germline (reference sequence). The trim removed 1 base at V and 3 bases at J, leaving 6 bases unmatched. CDR3 amino acids: CATSRVLTGGEETQYF. The CDR3 bases are TGTGCCACCAGCAGAGTTCTTACAGGGGGCGAAGAGACCCAGTACTTC.

V is TRBV30 and J is TRBJ1-2, with a possible D match to TRBD1 (6 bases). The length of the CDR3 is 12 residues. CDR1 and CDR2 (germline): GTSNPN, SVGIG (reference sequence). With 2 bases removed from V and 8 bases from J, the gap between germline ends came to 12 bases. CDR3 region: CAWSLQGYGYTF. As DNA, the CDR3 is TGTGCCTGGAGTCTACAGGGTTACGGCTACACCTTC.

V is TRBV5-1 and J is TRBJ2-3; TRBD2 agrees at 16 bases. Germline V CDR1 and CDR2: SGHRS, YFSETQ. V lost 4 bases and J lost 4; bases outside the gene matches: 12. The CDR3 has 19 amino acids. The CDR3 bases are TGCGCCAGCAGCGTGGGACTAGCGGGAGGGCTCTGGGCGGCAGATACGCAGTATTTT. Its translation is CASSVGLAGGLWAADTQYF. The full variable domain, rest sourced from reference TRBV5-1 and TRBJ2-3, is KAGVTQTPRYLIKTRGQQVTLSCSPISGHRSVSWYQQTPGQGLQFLFEYFSETQRNKGNFPGRFSGRQFSNSRSEMNVSTLELGDSALYLCASSVGLAGGLWAADTQYFGPGTRLTVL.

The J gene is TRBJ1-1, the V gene TRBV9; 9 bases align to TRBD1. This CDR3 has 15 residues. V shed 4 bases and J 4 bases; nucleotides not matched to a gene: 8. In germline, CDR1 is SGDLS, CDR2 YYNGEE. The CDR3 loop reads CASSSADRGSTEAFF. The CDR3 DNA is TGTGCCAGCAGCTCCGCAGACAGGGGGAGCACTGAAGCTTTCTTT.

The rearrangement uses TRBV6-6 and TRBJ1-5, with TRBD1 as a possible D gene (6 bases). The V gene's germline CDR1 is MNHNY and CDR2 SVGAGI (reference sequence). Trimming took off 5 bases at V and 6 bases at J, with 11 bases between the two ends. The CDR3 is 13 amino acids. In DNA, the CDR3 is TGTGCCAGCAGTCGAACAGGGCCTCAGCCCCAGCATTTT. Residues: CASSRTGPQPQHF.

This chain links TRBV28 with TRBJ1-2; no clear D. V lost 5 bases and J 4 bases, leaving 11 bases between the germline ends. The V gene's germline CDR1 is MDHEN and CDR2 SYDVKM. The CDR3 length is 13 residues. CDR3 nucleotide sequence: TGTGCCAGCAGTGCTCTGGAGAGCTATGGCTACACCTTC. It is translated as CASSALESYGYTF.

V usage is TRBV29-1 and J usage is TRBJ1-2; unclear D gene. Germline V gives CDR1 SQVTM, CDR2 ANQGSEA. The CDR3 is 12 residues long. The germline V and J ends were trimmed by 3 bases and 4 bases, with 9 bases remaining between them. CDR3 DNA sequence: TGCAGCGTTGACAGGCGAAGCTATGGCTACACCTTC. It encodes CSVDRRSYGYTF.

The chain couples TRBV5-1 to TRBJ1-1; D is unresolved. The CDR3 is 15 residues long. CDR1 and CDR2 (germline): SGHRS, YFSETQ. The V gene lost 0 bases and the J gene lost 5 bases, with 14 bases spanning the gap. CDR3 region: CASSLEGRVETEAFF. In nucleotides, the CDR3 is TGCGCCAGCAGCTTGGAAGGGCGGGTGGAGACTGAAGCTTTCTTT.

This clone was seen only a few times. The chain is built from TRBV7-2 and TRBJ2-1, with D hard to call. Germline CDR1 reads SGHTA; CDR2 reads FQGNSA. With 1 base removed from V and 10 bases from J, the gap between germline ends came to 8 bases. CDR3 length equals 12 residues. The CDR3 DNA reads as TGTGCCAGCAGCTTAGGCGTATACGAGCAGTTCTTC. This translates into CASSLGVYEQFF.

Of note for this clone: A read error may produce the germline difference seen at one junction end. Other DNA sequences in the sample encode the same CDR3. The CDR3 DNA follows: TGCGCCACCAGCAGAGAGGGGAGTGGGCAAGAGACCCAGTACTTC. It codes for CATSREGSGQETQYF. This sequence joins TRBV15 and TRBJ2-5; D is perhaps TRBD1 or TRBD2 (5 bases each). This CDR3 contains 15 residues. The germline V gene encodes CDR1 LNHNV and CDR2 YYDKDF (reference sequence).

The chain is built from TRBV28 and TRBJ2-1; D is undetermined. The V end was cut by 4 bases, the J end by 2 bases, with 15 bases between. CDR1 and CDR2 from the germline V gene are MDHEN and SYDVKM. CDR3 length equals 16 residues. CDR3 loop: CASSSGGLLTYNEQFF. CDR3 in DNA: TGTGCCAGCAGTTCCGGCGGTTTACTGACCTACAATGAGCAGTTCTTC.

The J gene is TRBJ1-3, the V gene TRBV28; 7 nucleotides align to TRBD1. This CDR3 region has 14 residues. J lost 8 bases, V lost 6 bases, and 10 bases had no gene match. Germline V CDR1 and CDR2: MDHEN, SYDVKM. In DNA, the CDR3 is TGTGCCAGCAGGTGGTCAGGGGGTCGGGACACCATATATTTT. Amino acid sequence: CASRWSGGRDTIYF.

The gene calls are TRBV2 and TRBJ1-5; no clear D gene. Per the germline V gene, CDR1 is SNHLY and CDR2 is FYNNEI. The CDR3 is 14 residues long. The V and J ends lost 2 bases and 4 bases respectively, with 9 bases between them. This CDR3 is CASSERQTNQPQHF. The CDR3 coding sequence is TGTGCCAGCAGTGAACGGCAGACTAATCAGCCCCAGCATTTT.

This chain connects TRBV28 to TRBJ2-7; 8 nucleotides align to TRBD2. Trimming cost V 8 bases and J 0 bases; bases outside gene matches: 3. The CDR3 covers 13 residues. Per the germline V gene, CDR1 is MDHEN and CDR2 is SYDVKM. The CDR3 loop reads CASREGGSYEQYF. CDR3 DNA: TGTGCCAGCCGGGAGGGCGGCTCCTACGAGCAGTACTTC. The full variable domain, in which reference TRBV28 and TRBJ2-7 provide the parts outside the CDR3, is DVKVTQSSRYLVKRTGEKVFLECVQDMDHENMFWYRQDPGLGLRLIYFSYDVKMKEKGDIPEGYSVSREKKERFSLILESASTNQTSMYLCASREGGSYEQYFGPGTRLTVT.

This clone was picked up one time. The chain carries TRBV4-1 and TRBJ1-5; 10 bases map to TRBD1. The CDR3 is 19 amino acids. CDR1 and CDR2 from the germline V gene are MGHRA and YSYEKL. J lost 2 bases, V lost 3 bases, and 13 bases had no gene match. CDR3 sequence reads: CASSQFYGTGDVGNQPQHF. CDR3 nucleotide sequence: TGCGCCAGCAGCCAGTTCTACGGGACAGGGGATGTGGGCAATCAGCCCCAGCATTTT.

The V call is TRBV28, the J call TRBJ1-2, with 7 bases aligning to TRBD1. V trimming: 5 bases; J trimming: 5 bases; junction bases outside the gene matches: 11. The CDR3 sequence is 15 residues long. Germline CDR1 is MDHEN and CDR2 is SYDVKM. Here the CDR3 reads CASSPGQTRRYGYTF. The CDR3 DNA follows: TGTGCCAGCAGTCCGGGACAGACCAGGAGGTATGGCTACACCTTC.

This clone appeared a single time. The genes are TRBV28 and TRBJ1-1; 7 bases agree with TRBD1. The V gene's germline CDR1 is MDHEN and CDR2 SYDVKM. V shed 6 bases, J shed 3 bases, and the junction held 4 bases outside the gene matches. The CDR3 has 13 residues. In DNA, the CDR3 is TGTGCCAGCAGCATCGGACAGGACACTGAAGCTTTCTTT. This sequence encodes CASSIGQDTEAFF.

The rearrangement joins TRBV9 to TRBJ2-7, with 7 bases aligning to TRBD2. The CDR3 runs 14 residues. The germline gives CDR1 SGDLS, CDR2 YYNGEE. J gave up 3 bases and V 2 bases, and 5 bases lay outside the gene matches. The CDR3 nucleotides are TGTGCCAGCAGCGTCGGGACTACCGGCTACGAGCAGTACTTC. Its protein is CASSVGTTGYEQYF.

This chain connects TRBV5-1 to TRBJ2-5; 9 bases line up with TRBD2. The CDR3 is 15 amino acids. The germline CDR1 and CDR2 sequences are SGHRS and YFSETQ. Germline trimming cut 0 bases from V and 2 bases from J; bases unmatched to any gene: 2. CDR3: CASSLVAGAQETQYF. CDR3 in DNA: TGCGCCAGCAGCTTGGTAGCGGGGGCTCAAGAGACCCAGTACTTC.

J is TRBJ2-1 and V is TRBV11-2, with 14 bases matching TRBD2. CDR1 is SGHAT and CDR2 is FQNNGV in the germline V gene. V lost 5 bases and J lost 8; bases outside the gene matches: 11. This CDR3 is 17 amino acids long. The CDR3 DNA sequence: TGTGCCAGCAGCCCGCGCCCTGGGACTAGCGGGAGTGATGAGCAGTTCTTC. Its translation is CASSPRPGTSGSDEQFF.

This rearrangement joins TRBV7-8 to TRBJ2-1; D is possibly TRBD1 (6 bases). The CDR3 length is 15 residues. CDR1 SGHVS and CDR2 FQNEAQ come from the germline V gene. With 6 bases removed from V and 3 bases from J, the gap between germline ends came to 15 bases. This CDR3 is CASSLTGLGYNEQFF. In DNA form, the CDR3 reads TGTGCCAGCAGTTTAACAGGGTTAGGCTACAATGAGCAGTTCTTC.

The rearrangement uses TRBV7-8 and TRBJ2-1; a possible D gene is TRBD1 (6 bases). Trimming removed 5 bases at V and 2 bases at J, with 10 bases between. The length of the CDR3 is 14 residues. Per germline, CDR1 SGHVS and CDR2 FQNEAQ. The CDR3 DNA follows: TGTGCCAGCAGCACCCGGACAGCCTACAATGAGCAGTTCTTC. This encodes CASSTRTAYNEQFF.

V gene TRBV13 combines with J gene TRBJ2-5; TRBD2 matches 8 bases. The junction had 24 bases not matched to a gene; V was cut back by 4 bases and J by 11 bases. Per germline, CDR1 PRHDT and CDR2 FYEKMQ (reference sequence). This CDR3 contains 18 residues. Here the CDR3 reads CASSSSGSDFLRGREQYF. In DNA, the CDR3 is TGTGCCAGCAGCTCCAGCGGGAGTGATTTCCTAAGAGGTCGGGAGCAGTACTTC.

The V and J genes are TRBV2 and TRBJ2-7, with D possibly TRBD1 on 6 matching bases. There are 13 residues in the CDR3. Looked up from germline, CDR1 is SNHLY and CDR2 is FYNNEI. The V end was cut by 5 bases, the J end by 3 bases, with 11 bases between. The CDR3 DNA follows: TGTGCCAGCAGTCTTGACAGGTTCTACGAGCAGTACTTC. As protein: CASSLDRFYEQYF.